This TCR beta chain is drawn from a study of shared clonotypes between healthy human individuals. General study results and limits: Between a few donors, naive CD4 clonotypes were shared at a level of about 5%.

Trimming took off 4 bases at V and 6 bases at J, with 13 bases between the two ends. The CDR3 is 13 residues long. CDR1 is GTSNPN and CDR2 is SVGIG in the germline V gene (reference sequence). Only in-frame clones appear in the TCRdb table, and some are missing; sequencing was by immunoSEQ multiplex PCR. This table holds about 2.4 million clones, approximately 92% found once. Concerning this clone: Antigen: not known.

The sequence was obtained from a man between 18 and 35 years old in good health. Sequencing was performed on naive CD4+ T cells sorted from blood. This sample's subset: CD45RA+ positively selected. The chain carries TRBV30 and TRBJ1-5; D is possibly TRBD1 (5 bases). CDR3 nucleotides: TGTGCCTGGACTGTCGGGGGGGGTCAGCCCCAGCATTTT. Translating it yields CAWTVGGGQPQHF.